This TCR beta chain was captured by sequencing in a study of T cells in Graves' hyperthyroidism and ophthalmopathy (dated by TCRdb to between 2018 and 2021). For the wider study: Peripheral blood was sampled at the time of initial diagnosis, prior to any treatment. In addition, the study compared T-cell repertoires in thyroid tissue and in blood from five to seven Graves' hyperthyroidism patients. After sampling, hyperthyroidism patients received methimazole starting at 30 mg daily, and ophthalmopathy patients received high-dose intravenous methylprednisolone. Prospective prediction of ophthalmopathy was tested in an independent validation cohort of some 20 hyperthyroidism patients and 17 patients who later progressed to ophthalmopathy. To identify distinguishing TCR V-J signatures, a discovery cohort of some 100 patients was used, comprising 43 with Graves' ophthalmopathy and about 59 with stable Graves' hyperthyroidism. TCR Vbeta CDR3 sequencing of 135 peripheral blood samples (over 40 ophthalmopathy, approximately 80 hyperthyroidism and roughly 17 progressor patients) is reported in the paper. The 100 discovery patients were randomly split 7:3 into training and test sets. What the study reported, not specific to this receptor: Most expanded thyroid clonotypes (frequency above 0.001) were also detected in blood, a finding suggesting that blood repertoires may reflect thyroid immune responses. Sample size was not statistically predetermined, and investigators were not blinded to group allocation. Ophthalmopathy was separated from stable hyperthyroidism by a 13 V-J signature model, with approximately 85% sensitivity and about 84% specificity obtained in cross-validation and 80%/75% obtained in testing. In validation, progression to ophthalmopathy was predicted by the model with 70.59% sensitivity and 72% to 85% specificity, a median of roughly six months before onset.

Ophthalmopathy patients had moderately to severely active disease, Clinical Activity Score of at least 3, NOSPECS grade of at least 4, and duration under 3 months. Patients with uncontrolled infections, other autoimmune diseases, pregnancy or lactation were excluded. Clinical symptoms, serum thyroxine and TRAb, thyroid ultrasound, and orbital computed tomography formed the basis for the diagnoses. Ficoll-Paque density gradient centrifugation was used to isolate PBMCs from about 9.4 ml of fresh peripheral blood. Total RNA was extracted with Trizol reagent, and quality was checked on an Agilent 2100 Bioanalyzer. The TCR beta CDR3 regions were amplified from the RNA transcripts. The TCR CDR3 was subjected to a first round of RT-PCR using the HTBI primer set and the Qiagen OneStep RT-PCR kit. A second multiplex PCR round built the libraries, followed by size selection and purification. The libraries were sequenced on an Illumina HiSeq2000 using paired-end 100 bp reads. The published analysis was carried out like this. SOAPnuke was used to process the raw data, with reads discarded if the reads contained adapters or uncalled bases, had a mean Phred below 15, or lacked an exact constant-primer or identifier match. COPE v1.2.5 was used to merge the high-quality paired reads, and each unique nucleotide sequence was defined as a clonotype. MiTCR v1.1 was used to align clonotypes to the IMGT TRBV, TRBD and TRBJ reference segments. The analysis was restricted to V-J combinations with a frequency above 0.0001, which together covered 99.2% of the repertoires. A TCS score was defined as the ratio of F50 (clonal expansion) to E x V (chaos), with BLOSUM62-based TCRdist applied between CDR3 peptides within each V-J. Welch's t-statistics and random forest reduced fewer than 550 V-J features to 13, which were used in a naive Bayes classifier (R e1071). Through fastp at Q25 and MiXCR, TCRdb rebuilt clones from the public reads, retaining in-frame beta chains. Rows are unified per CDR3 protein, each entry keeping the most common DNA and genes. TCRdb's processing, not the study's, gives the V and J calls here. This sample is represented by 530,000 or so distinct CDR3 sequences; roughly 24% of them were singletons. The top ten clones comprise around 11% of the sample.

This clonotype appeared a few times. Its antigen is currently not known. Base qualities were left out, and no much larger clone turns up one base away. Including cysteine and phenylalanine, the CDR3 has 15 amino acids. This entry keeps only the CDR3 DNA: 45 bases, framed from base 1. Sequences DFQATT (CDR1) and SNEGSKA (CDR2) are obtained from the germline V gene (reference sequence). Trimmed from V: 7 bases; trimmed from J: 3 bases; junction bases lacking a gene match: 6. The sequence was collected from a woman in her twenties or thirties with Graves' ophthalmopathy. Rearrangement joined TRBV20-1 to TRBJ2-2; 12 bases in between match TRBD2. The sequenced sample consisted of blood. The CDR3 sequence is CSVRLAGADTGELFF. The bases are TGCAGTGTTCGACTAGCGGGGGCGGACACCGGGGAGCTGTTTTTT.